Each of the 17 T cell receptor beta chains below was sequenced from the same sample in a study of blood T cell repertoires in COVID-19. Sequenced by immunoSEQ multiplex PCR; TCRdb stores in-frame clones only, minus some. The sample consists of under 85,000 clones, roughly four fifths of them appearing once. Sequenced input: peripheral blood. The receptors come from a human donor in a cohort sampled during active COVID-19.

The V and J genes are TRBV5-1 and TRBJ2-3; 8 bases align to TRBD2. Unmatched junction bases numbered 6, after V lost 0 bases and J lost 3 bases. The germline gives CDR1 SGHRS, CDR2 YFSETQ. This CDR3 has 16 residues. The CDR3 spells CASSLGRGAATDTQYF. The CDR3 nucleotides read TGCGCCAGCAGCTTGGGGCGGGGGGCGGCTACAGATACGCAGTATTTT.

The chain uses TRBV5-5 and TRBJ2-5; 12 bases fit TRBD2. Germline lookup yields CDR1 SGHKS and CDR2 YYEKEE (reference sequence). The CDR3 loop spans 18 amino acids. V lost 0 bases and J lost 2; bases outside the gene matches: 8. The CDR3 reads CASSLADLAGGIQETQYF. The CDR3 nucleotides are TGTGCCAGCAGCTTGGCCGATCTAGCGGGGGGGATACAAGAGACCCAGTACTTC.

The chain has TRBV7-2 and TRBJ1-1; no reliable D call. The CDR3 totals 13 residues. V was shortened by 5 bases and J by 5 bases, with 12 bases between the two germline ends. Germline V gene sequence: CDR1 SGHTA, CDR2 FQGNSA. The CDR3 DNA reads TGTGCCAGCAGCACTCGTCGAGGTACTGAAGCTTTCTTT. It encodes CASSTRRGTEAFF.

This sequence joins TRBV6-5 and TRBJ1-2; 7 bases match TRBD1. Trimming took 6 bases from V and 0 from J; bases not matched to a gene: 1. Germline CDR1 and CDR2: MNHEY and SVGAGI. The CDR3 loop spans 13 amino acids. The CDR3 bases are TGTGCCAGCAGGGGGACAGCTAACTATGGCTACACCTTC. Protein: CASRGTANYGYTF.

This rearrangement joins TRBV19 to TRBJ1-1; D is possibly TRBD1 (6 bases). Germline CDR1 LNHDA, CDR2 SQIVND (reference sequence). The CDR3 runs to 15 residues. With 5 bases removed from V and 5 bases from J, the gap between germline ends came to 18 bases. The CDR3 nucleotides read TGTGCCAGTAGTTCGAGGACAGAAATGAGGACTGAAGCTTTCTTT. Amino acids: CASSSRTEMRTEAFF.

The V and J genes are TRBV19 and TRBJ2-1; TRBD2 is a possible D gene (5 bases). The germline V gene has CDR1 LNHDA and CDR2 SQIVND (reference sequence). Trimming removed 5 bases from V and 3 bases from J, with 8 bases in between. CDR3 length equals 13 residues. The CDR3, as DNA: TGTGCCAGTAGTTCCGGGAACTACAATGAGCAGTTCTTC. Its protein is CASSSGNYNEQFF.

This clone is a singleton in its sample. V usage is TRBV9 and J usage is TRBJ2-1, with D uncertain. CDR3 length: 19 amino acids. Trimming removed 0 bases from V and 1 base from J, with 20 bases in between. The germline V gene has CDR1 SGDLS and CDR2 YYNGEE. CDR3 protein: CASSVEVGVIRTSYNEQFF. The CDR3 DNA reads as TGTGCCAGCAGCGTAGAAGTGGGCGTAATTCGAACGTCCTACAATGAGCAGTTCTTC.

This sequence joins TRBV15 and TRBJ2-7; 9 nucleotides align to TRBD1. Germline V gene sequence: CDR1 LNHNV, CDR2 YYDKDF (reference sequence). The CDR3 runs 15 residues. V dropped 0 bases and J dropped 4; count of bases not matched to a gene: 4. The CDR3 sequence: CATSRDRDRAYEQYF. DNA for the CDR3: TGTGCCACCAGCAGAGATAGGGACAGGGCGTACGAGCAGTACTTC.

V is TRBV18 and J is TRBJ1-1; 9 bases agree with TRBD1. The length of the CDR3 is 16 residues. Germline values: CDR1 KGHSH, CDR2 LQKENI. Trimming took 1 base from V and 0 from J; bases not matched to a gene: 3. CDR3 DNA sequence: TGTGCCAGCTCACCACGGGGACAGGGAATGAACACTGAAGCTTTCTTT. Translated, it gives CASSPRGQGMNTEAFF. Based on the CDR3 plus reference TRBV18 and TRBJ1-1, the full variable domain is NAGVMQNPRHLVRRRGQEARLRCSPMKGHSHVYWYRQLPEEGLKFMVYLQKENIIDESGMPKERFSAEFPKEGPSILRIQQVVRGDSAAYFCASSPRGQGMNTEAFFGQGTRLTVV.

This rearrangement joins TRBV7-2 to TRBJ1-5; D gene unclear. Germline loops: CDR1 SGHTA, CDR2 FQGNSA. Trimming cost V 5 bases and J 6 bases, with 11 bases left between them. The CDR3 is 13 residues long. DNA for the CDR3: TGTGCCAGCAGCCCCAGAACGGGTCAGCCCCAGCATTTT. Translating gives CASSPRTGQPQHF.

This chain uses TRBV5-1 with TRBJ2-5, with D perhaps TRBD1 (5 bases). This CDR3 has 14 residues. Germline assignment: CDR1 SGHRS and CDR2 YFSETQ. Trimming removed 0 bases from V and 3 bases from J, with 9 bases in between. This CDR3 reads CASSLEGREETQYF. For the CDR3, the DNA is TGCGCCAGCAGCTTGGAGGGCAGGGAAGAGACCCAGTACTTC. Looking up the rest from reference TRBV5-1 and TRBJ2-5 gives the full variable domain: KAGVTQTPRYLIKTRGQQVTLSCSPISGHRSVSWYQQTPGQGLQFLFEYFSETQRNKGNFPGRFSGRQFSNSRSEMNVSTLELGDSALYLCASSLEGREETQYFGPGTRLLVL.

CDR3 DNA: TGTGCCAGCAGCCACCTGGGACAGGGGAGATATTCACCCCTCCACTTT. It codes for CASSHLGQGRYSPLHF. The V gene is TRBV4-2, the J gene TRBJ1-6, with 10 positions matching TRBD1. Trimming at V came to 3 bases and at J to 8 bases, leaving 7 bases not matched to a gene. This CDR3 has 16 residues. Germline-derived CDR1 and CDR2 are LGHNA and YNFKEQ.

V is TRBV29-1 and J is TRBJ1-4; D call uncertain. CDR1 is SQVTM and CDR2 is ANQGSEA in the germline V gene. The CDR3 spans 14 residues. V gave up 5 bases and J gave up 0 bases, with 10 bases separating them. For the CDR3, the DNA is TGCAGCGTTCCGGCGGATGCAACTAATGAAAAACTGTTTTTT. Translated: CSVPADATNEKLFF.

The V call is TRBV3-1 (or the pseudogene TRBV3-2), the J call TRBJ1-4, with 8 bases aligning to TRBD1. J lost 3 bases, V lost 4 bases, and 4 bases had no gene match. The CDR3 has 15 amino acids. Germline V gene lookup returns CDR1 LGHDT and CDR2 YNNKEL (reference sequence). This chain's CDR3 is CASSLSRGPNEKLFF. As DNA, the CDR3 is TGTGCCAGCAGCCTAAGCAGGGGGCCTAATGAAAAACTGTTTTTT.

The chain combines TRBV10-2 with TRBJ1-3, with 7 bases matching TRBD1. CDR1 is WSHSY and CDR2 is SAAADI in the germline V gene. V shed 6 bases, J shed 7 bases, and the junction held 6 bases outside the gene matches. This CDR3 region has 13 residues. The DNA for the CDR3 is TGCGCCAGCAGCCGACAGGGACTGAACACCATATATTTT. Protein product: CASSRQGLNTIYF.

The genes are TRBV29-1 and TRBJ2-3; maybe TRBD1 (5 bases). The germline CDR1 and CDR2 sequences are SQVTM and ANQGSEA. V gave up 4 bases and J gave up 1 base, with 15 bases separating them. This CDR3 is 15 amino acids long. The CDR3 here is CSVVQGGVGTDTQYF. As DNA, the CDR3 is TGCAGCGTTGTGCAGGGCGGAGTTGGCACAGATACGCAGTATTTT.

The genes are TRBV3-1 (or the pseudogene TRBV3-2) and TRBJ2-7; 11 nucleotides align to TRBD2. Germline trimming cut 0 bases from V and 4 bases from J; bases unmatched to any gene: 5. CDR3 length: 16 amino acids. The germline V gene encodes CDR1 LGHDT and CDR2 YNNKEL (reference sequence). The CDR3 DNA follows: TGTGCCAGCAGCCAAGAGAGCTCTAGCGGGAGGTACGAGCAGTACTTC. It yields the protein CASSQESSSGRYEQYF.